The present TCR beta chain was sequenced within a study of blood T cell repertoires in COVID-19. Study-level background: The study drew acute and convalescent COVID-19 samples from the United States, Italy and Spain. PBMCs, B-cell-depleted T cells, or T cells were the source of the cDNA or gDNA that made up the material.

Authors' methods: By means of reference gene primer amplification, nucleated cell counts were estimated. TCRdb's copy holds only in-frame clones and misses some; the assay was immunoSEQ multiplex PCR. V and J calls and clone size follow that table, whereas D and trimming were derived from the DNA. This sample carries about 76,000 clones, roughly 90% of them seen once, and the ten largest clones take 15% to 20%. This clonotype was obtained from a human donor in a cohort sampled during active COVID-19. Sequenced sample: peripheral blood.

The CDR3 bases are TGTGCCAGCTCACCACCGACGGGGGGCTCCTACAATGAGCAGTTCTTC. It specifies CASSPPTGGSYNEQFF. This sequence joins TRBV18 and TRBJ2-1; 7 nucleotides align to TRBD2. CDR3 length: 16 amino acids. V shed 0 bases and J 0 bases; nucleotides not matched to a gene: 2. CDR1 is KGHSH and CDR2 is LQKENI in the germline V gene.